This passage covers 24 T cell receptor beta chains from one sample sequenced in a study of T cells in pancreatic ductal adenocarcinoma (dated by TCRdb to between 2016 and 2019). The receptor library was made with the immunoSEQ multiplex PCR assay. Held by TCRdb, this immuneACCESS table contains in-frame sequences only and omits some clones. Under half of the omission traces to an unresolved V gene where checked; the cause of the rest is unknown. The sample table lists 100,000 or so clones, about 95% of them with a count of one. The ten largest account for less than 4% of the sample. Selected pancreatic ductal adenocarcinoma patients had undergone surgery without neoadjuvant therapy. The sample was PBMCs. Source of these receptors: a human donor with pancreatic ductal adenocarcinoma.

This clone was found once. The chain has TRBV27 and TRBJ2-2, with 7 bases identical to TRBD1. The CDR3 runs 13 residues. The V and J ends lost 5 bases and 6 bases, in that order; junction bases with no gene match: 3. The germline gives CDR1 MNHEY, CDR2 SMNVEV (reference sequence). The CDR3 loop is CASSPTGSGELFF. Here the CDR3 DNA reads TGTGCCAGCAGTCCGACAGGGTCCGGGGAGCTGTTTTTT.

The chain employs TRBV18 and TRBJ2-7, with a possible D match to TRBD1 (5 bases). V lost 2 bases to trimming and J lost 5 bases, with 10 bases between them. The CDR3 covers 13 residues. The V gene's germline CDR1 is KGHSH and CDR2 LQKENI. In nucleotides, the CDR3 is TGTGCCAGCTCACCAGGGCAGGGTCACGAGCAGTACTTC. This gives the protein CASSPGQGHEQYF.

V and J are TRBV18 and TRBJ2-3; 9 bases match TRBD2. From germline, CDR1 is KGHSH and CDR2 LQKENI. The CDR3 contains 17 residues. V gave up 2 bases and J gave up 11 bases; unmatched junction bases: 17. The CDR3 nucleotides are TGTGCCAGCTCACCAGCCATGGGACTAGCCCAAATGGTTTTGCAGTATTTT. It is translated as CASSPAMGLAQMVLQYF.

Here the CDR3 reads CASSQVAVSGRRKETQYF. The CDR3 nucleotides read TGCGCCAGCAGCCAAGTTGCGGTTAGCGGGAGGAGAAAAGAGACCCAGTACTTC. The chain carries TRBV4-1 and TRBJ2-5; 10 nucleotides match TRBD2. This CDR3 contains 18 residues. Looked up from germline, CDR1 is MGHRA and CDR2 is YSYEKL. V dropped 1 base and J dropped 3; count of bases not matched to a gene: 11.

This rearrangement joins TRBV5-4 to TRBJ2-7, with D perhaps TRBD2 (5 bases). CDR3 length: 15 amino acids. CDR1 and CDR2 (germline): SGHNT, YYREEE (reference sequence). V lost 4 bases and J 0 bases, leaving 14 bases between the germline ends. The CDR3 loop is CASSRLSVYSYEQYF. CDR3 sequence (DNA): TGTGCCAGCAGCCGTCTTAGCGTTTACTCCTACGAGCAGTACTTC.

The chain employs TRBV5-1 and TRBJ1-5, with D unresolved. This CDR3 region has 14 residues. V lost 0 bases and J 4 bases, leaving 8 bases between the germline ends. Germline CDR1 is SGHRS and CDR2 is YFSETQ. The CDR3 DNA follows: TGCGCCAGCAGCTTGGGGGCCGAAAATCAGCCCCAGCATTTT. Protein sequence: CASSLGAENQPQHF. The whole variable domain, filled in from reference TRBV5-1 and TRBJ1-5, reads KAGVTQTPRYLIKTRGQQVTLSCSPISGHRSVSWYQQTPGQGLQFLFEYFSETQRNKGNFPGRFSGRQFSNSRSEMNVSTLELGDSALYLCASSLGAENQPQHFGDGTRLSIL.

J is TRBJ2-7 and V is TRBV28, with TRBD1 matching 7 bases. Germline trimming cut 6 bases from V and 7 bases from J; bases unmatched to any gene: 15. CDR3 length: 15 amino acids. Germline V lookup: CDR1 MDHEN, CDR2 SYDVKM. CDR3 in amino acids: CASSRSDREVQEQYF. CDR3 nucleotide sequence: TGTGCCAGCAGCCGGTCAGACAGGGAAGTCCAGGAGCAGTACTTC. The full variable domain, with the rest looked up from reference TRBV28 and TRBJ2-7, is DVKVTQSSRYLVKRTGEKVFLECVQDMDHENMFWYRQDPGLGLRLIYFSYDVKMKEKGDIPEGYSVSREKKERFSLILESASTNQTSMYLCASSRSDREVQEQYFGPGTRLTVT.

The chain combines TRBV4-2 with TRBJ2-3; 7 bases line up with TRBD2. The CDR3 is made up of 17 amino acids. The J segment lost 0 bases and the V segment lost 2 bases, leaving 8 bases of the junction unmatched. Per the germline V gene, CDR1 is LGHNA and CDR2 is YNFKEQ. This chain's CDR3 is CASSQTRAGRSTDTQYF. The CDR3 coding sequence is TGTGCCAGCAGCCAAACCCGAGCGGGACGGAGCACAGATACGCAGTATTTT.

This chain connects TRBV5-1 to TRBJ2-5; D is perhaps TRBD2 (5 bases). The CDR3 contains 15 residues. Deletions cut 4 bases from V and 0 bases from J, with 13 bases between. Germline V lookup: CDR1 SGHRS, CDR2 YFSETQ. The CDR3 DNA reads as TGCGCCAGCAGCACCCTCTCCGGGGACCAAGAGACCCAGTACTTC. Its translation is CASSTLSGDQETQYF.

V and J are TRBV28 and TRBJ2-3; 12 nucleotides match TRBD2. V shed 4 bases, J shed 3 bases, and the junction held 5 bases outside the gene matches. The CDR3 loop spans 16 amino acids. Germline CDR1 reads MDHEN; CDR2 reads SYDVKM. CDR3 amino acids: CASSSRLAGETDTQYF. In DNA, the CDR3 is TGTGCCAGCAGTTCTCGACTAGCGGGAGAAACAGATACGCAGTATTTT.

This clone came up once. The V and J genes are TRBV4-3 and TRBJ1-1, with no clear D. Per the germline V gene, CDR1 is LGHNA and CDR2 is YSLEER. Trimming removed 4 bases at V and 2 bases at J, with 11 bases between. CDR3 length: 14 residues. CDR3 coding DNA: TGCGCCAGCAGCCCTGCCGGGGTAAACACTGAAGCTTTCTTT. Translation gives CASSPAGVNTEAFF.

CDR3 in DNA: TGTGCCAGCGGGCCGACAGGGGGCAACACCGGGGAGCTGTTTTTT. Amino acid sequence: CASGPTGGNTGELFF. This chain joins TRBV7-3 and TRBJ2-2; TRBD1 agrees at 10 bases. The J segment lost 2 bases and the V segment lost 8 bases, leaving 5 bases of the junction unmatched. Germline lookup yields CDR1 SGHTA and CDR2 FQGTGA. The CDR3 is 15 amino acids.

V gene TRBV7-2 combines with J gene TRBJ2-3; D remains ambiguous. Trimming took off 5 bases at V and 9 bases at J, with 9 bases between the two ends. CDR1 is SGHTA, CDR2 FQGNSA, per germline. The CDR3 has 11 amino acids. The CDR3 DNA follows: TGTGCCAGCAGCCAAAGACTGACGCAGTATTTT. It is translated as CASSQRLTQYF.

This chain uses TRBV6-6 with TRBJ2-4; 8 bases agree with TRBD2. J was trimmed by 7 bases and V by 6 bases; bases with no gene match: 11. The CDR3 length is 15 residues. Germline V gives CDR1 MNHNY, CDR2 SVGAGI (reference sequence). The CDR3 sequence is CASSPAGAGDNIQYF. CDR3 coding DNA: TGTGCCAGCAGCCCAGCGGGGGCCGGGGATAACATTCAGTACTTC.

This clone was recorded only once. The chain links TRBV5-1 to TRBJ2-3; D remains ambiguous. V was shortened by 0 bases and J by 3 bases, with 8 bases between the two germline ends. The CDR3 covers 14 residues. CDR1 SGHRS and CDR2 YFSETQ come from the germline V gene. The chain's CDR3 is CASSLVLGTDTQYF. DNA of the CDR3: TGCGCCAGCAGCTTGGTCCTAGGAACAGATACGCAGTATTTT.

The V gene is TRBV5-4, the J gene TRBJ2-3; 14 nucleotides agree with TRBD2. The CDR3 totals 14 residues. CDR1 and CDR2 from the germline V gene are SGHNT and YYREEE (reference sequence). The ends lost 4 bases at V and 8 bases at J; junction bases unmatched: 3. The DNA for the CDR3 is TGTGCCAGCAGCACCGGGACTAGCGGGGGTACGCAGTATTTT. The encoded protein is CASSTGTSGGTQYF.

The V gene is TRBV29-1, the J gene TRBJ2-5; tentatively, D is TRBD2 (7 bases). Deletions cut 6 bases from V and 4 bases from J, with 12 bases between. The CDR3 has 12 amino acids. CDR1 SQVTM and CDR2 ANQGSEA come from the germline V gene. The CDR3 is CSVGGPGETQYF. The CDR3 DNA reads TGCAGCGTCGGGGGGCCAGGAGAGACCCAGTACTTC. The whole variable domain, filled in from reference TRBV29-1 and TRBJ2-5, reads SAVISQKPSRDICQRGTSLTIQCQVDSQVTMMFWYRQQPGQSLTLIATANQGSEATYESGFVIDKFPISRPNLTFSTLTVSNMSPEDSSIYLCSVGGPGETQYFGPGTRLLVL.

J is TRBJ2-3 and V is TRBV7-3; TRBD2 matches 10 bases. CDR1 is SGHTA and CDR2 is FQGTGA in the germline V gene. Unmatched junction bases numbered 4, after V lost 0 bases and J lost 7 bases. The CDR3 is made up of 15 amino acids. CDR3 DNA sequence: TGTGCCAGCAGCTTAACAGCGGGAGGGTTGAATACGCAGTATTTT. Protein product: CASSLTAGGLNTQYF.

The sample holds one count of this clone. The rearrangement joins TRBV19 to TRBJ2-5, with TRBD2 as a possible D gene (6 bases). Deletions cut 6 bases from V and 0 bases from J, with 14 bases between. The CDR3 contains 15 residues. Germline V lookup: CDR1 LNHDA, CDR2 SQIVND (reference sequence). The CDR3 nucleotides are TGTGCCAGTAGGAAGGAGGGCTCGTACCAAGAGACCCAGTACTTC. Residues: CASRKEGSYQETQYF. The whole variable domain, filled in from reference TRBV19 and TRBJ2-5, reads DGGITQSPKYLFRKEGQNVTLSCEQNLNHDAMYWYRQDPGQGLRLIYYSQIVNDFQKGDIAEGYSVSREKKESFPLTVTSAQKNPTAFYLCASRKEGSYQETQYFGPGTRLLVL.

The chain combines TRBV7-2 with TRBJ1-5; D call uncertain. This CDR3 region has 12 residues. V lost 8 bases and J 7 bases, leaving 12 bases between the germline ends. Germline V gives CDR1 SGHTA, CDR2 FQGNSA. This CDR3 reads CASSVMRQPQHF. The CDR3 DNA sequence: TGTGCCAGCTCTGTGATGAGGCAGCCCCAGCATTTT.

CDR3 protein: CASSRSGNEKLFF. The DNA of the CDR3 is TGTGCCAGCAGCCGGTCGGGAAATGAAAAACTGTTTTTT. This chain links TRBV14 with TRBJ1-4; D ambiguous. The CDR3 length is 13 residues. Per the germline V gene, CDR1 is SGHDN and CDR2 is FVKESK. Trimming left V 4 bases short and J 5 bases short, with 8 bases between.

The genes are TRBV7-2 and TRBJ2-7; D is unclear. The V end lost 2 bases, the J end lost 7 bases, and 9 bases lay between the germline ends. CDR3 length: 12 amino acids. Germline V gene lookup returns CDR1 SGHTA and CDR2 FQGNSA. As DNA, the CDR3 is TGTGCCAGCAGCTTACAACTACGAGAGCAGTACTTC. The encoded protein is CASSLQLREQYF.

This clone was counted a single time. The CDR3 reads CASSLGLGQAYEQYF. The CDR3, as DNA: TGTGCCAGCAGCTTAGGACTTGGACAAGCTTACGAGCAGTACTTC. The chain is built from TRBV7-6 and TRBJ2-7; a weak D match, TRBD1 (5 bases). Per the germline V gene, CDR1 is SGHVS and CDR2 is FNYEAQ. V lost 1 base, J lost 4 bases, and 14 bases lay in between. This CDR3 is 15 amino acids long.

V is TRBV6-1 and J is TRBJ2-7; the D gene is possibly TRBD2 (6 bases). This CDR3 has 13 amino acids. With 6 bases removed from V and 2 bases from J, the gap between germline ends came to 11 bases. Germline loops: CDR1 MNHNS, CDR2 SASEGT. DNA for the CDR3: TGTGCCAGCAGGATAGCGGTAACCTACGAGCAGTACTTC. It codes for CASRIAVTYEQYF.